This is a list of T cell receptor beta chains from one sample in a study of blood T cell repertoires in COVID-19. Repertoires were generated with immunoSEQ multiplex PCR, while TCRdb's copy carries only in-frame clones and drops some. The sample yields hundreds of thousands of clones, approximately 90% seen once. The material sequenced was PBMCs or T cells enriched from blood (not recorded which). The receptors shown here come from a woman aged 18 to 35 who had recovered from COVID-19. Each CDR3 is given with its conserved first and last residue. Each record gives: clone size, J gene, V gene, D gene, CDR3 protein, CDR3 DNA. D genes are given only for firm matches. Clone size is given for some rows only: seen once, a few or many times, or a class if the clone is expanded.

abundance: .
j_gene: TRBJ1-2
v_gene: TRBV9
d_gene: .
CDR3aa: CASSAREGMGGSRGYTF
CDR3nt: TGTGCCAGCAGCGCCCGAGAGGGTATGGGAGGGAGTCGTGGCTACACCTTC

abundance: .
j_gene: TRBJ1-5
v_gene: TRBV21-1
d_gene: .
CDR3aa: CASSKEGRSNQPQHF
CDR3nt: TGTGCCAGCAGCAAAGAAGGGAGGAGCAATCAGCCCCAGCATTTT

abundance: .
j_gene: TRBJ1-2
v_gene: TRBV5-1
d_gene: .
CDR3aa: CASSANRVGGYTF
CDR3nt: TGCGCCAGCAGCGCCAACAGGGTAGGGGGCTACACCTTC

abundance: .
j_gene: TRBJ2-2
v_gene: TRBV5-1
d_gene: TRBD2
CDR3aa: CASSVLAGADTGELFF
CDR3nt: TGCGCCAGCAGCGTACTAGCGGGAGCGGACACCGGGGAGCTGTTTTTT

abundance: .
j_gene: TRBJ1-4
v_gene: TRBV27
d_gene: TRBD1
CDR3aa: CASSRQGLNEKLFF
CDR3nt: TGTGCCAGCAGCCGACAGGGGCTTAATGAAAAACTGTTTTTT

abundance: once
j_gene: TRBJ1-1
v_gene: TRBV14
d_gene: .
CDR3aa: CASSQDRGWNTEAFF
CDR3nt: TGTGCCAGCAGCCAAGATCGAGGGTGGAACACTGAAGCTTTCTTT

abundance: .
j_gene: TRBJ2-2
v_gene: TRBV18
d_gene: TRBD1
CDR3aa: CASSPRITGATGELFF
CDR3nt: TGTGCCAGCTCACCGAGAATCACAGGGGCCACCGGGGAGCTGTTTTTT

abundance: .
j_gene: TRBJ2-7
v_gene: TRBV5-1
d_gene: TRBD1
CDR3aa: CASSLSTGGGSEEQYF
CDR3nt: TGCGCCAGCAGCTTGTCGACAGGGGGCGGGTCGGAAGAGCAGTACTTC

abundance: .
j_gene: TRBJ1-1
v_gene: TRBV4-3
d_gene: .
CDR3aa: CASSQGTRDTEAFF
CDR3nt: TGCGCCAGCAGCCAAGGTACGAGGGACACTGAAGCTTTCTTT

abundance: .
j_gene: TRBJ1-1
v_gene: TRBV5-6
d_gene: .
CDR3aa: CASSFPGEGRTEAFF
CDR3nt: TGTGCCAGCAGCTTCCCCGGGGAGGGACGGACTGAAGCTTTCTTT

abundance: .
j_gene: TRBJ2-7
v_gene: TRBV19
d_gene: TRBD2
CDR3aa: CASSIASGRLGYEQYF
CDR3nt: TGTGCCAGTAGTATAGCTAGCGGGAGGTTAGGCTACGAGCAGTACTTC

abundance: .
j_gene: TRBJ2-2
v_gene: TRBV7-3
d_gene: TRBD2
CDR3aa: CASSLMSGGSTGELFF
CDR3nt: TGTGCCAGCAGCTTAATGTCGGGAGGAAGTACCGGGGAGCTGTTTTTT

abundance: .
j_gene: TRBJ1-2
v_gene: TRBV12-3/TRBV12-4
d_gene: .
CDR3aa: CASSATIRGYTF
CDR3nt: TGTGCCAGCAGCGCGACAATAAGGGGCTACACCTTC

abundance: .
j_gene: TRBJ1-2
v_gene: TRBV7-2
d_gene: .
CDR3aa: CASSLEYGGGYTF
CDR3nt: TGTGCCAGCAGCTTAGAGTACGGCGGTGGCTACACCTTC

abundance: once
j_gene: TRBJ2-1
v_gene: TRBV7-9
d_gene: TRBD2
CDR3aa: CASSLSLGGSSYNEQFF
CDR3nt: TGTGCCAGCAGCTTAAGTTTGGGGGGGAGCTCCTACAATGAGCAGTTCTTC

abundance: .
j_gene: TRBJ2-7
v_gene: TRBV4-3
d_gene: .
CDR3aa: CASSQEKRMGEQYF
CDR3nt: TGCGCCAGCAGCCAAGAGAAGCGGATGGGGGAGCAGTACTTC

abundance: .
j_gene: TRBJ2-7
v_gene: TRBV20-1
d_gene: TRBD2
CDR3aa: CSPGRSYEQYF
CDR3nt: TGCAGTCCCGGGAGGTCCTACGAGCAGTACTTC

abundance: .
j_gene: TRBJ2-3
v_gene: TRBV3-1/TRBV3-2
d_gene: .
CDR3aa: CASSQGYRVIADTQYF
CDR3nt: TGTGCCAGCAGCCAAGGATACAGGGTAATCGCAGATACGCAGTATTTT

abundance: .
j_gene: TRBJ2-7
v_gene: TRBV5-4
d_gene: TRBD2
CDR3aa: CASSLGTSGIYEQYF
CDR3nt: TGTGCCAGCAGCTTGGGGACTAGCGGGATATACGAGCAGTACTTC

abundance: .
j_gene: TRBJ1-5
v_gene: TRBV25-1
d_gene: .
CDR3aa: CASKGYGNQPQHF
CDR3nt: TGTGCCAGCAAGGGGTACGGTAATCAGCCCCAGCATTTT

abundance: .
j_gene: TRBJ2-5
v_gene: TRBV27
d_gene: TRBD2
CDR3aa: CASSPPSGTSGSETQYF
CDR3nt: TGTGCCAGCAGTCCACCTTCGGGGACTAGCGGATCAGAGACCCAGTACTTC

abundance: .
j_gene: TRBJ2-2
v_gene: TRBV24-1
d_gene: .
CDR3aa: CATSDPSLRGTGELFF
CDR3nt: TGTGCCACCAGTGACCCCAGCCTCCGGGGCACCGGGGAGCTGTTTTTT

abundance: .
j_gene: TRBJ2-3
v_gene: TRBV7-2
d_gene: TRBD1
CDR3aa: CASSSTGGAGTDTQYF
CDR3nt: TGTGCCAGCAGCTCAACAGGGGGCGCGGGTACAGATACGCAGTATTTT

abundance: .
j_gene: TRBJ2-1
v_gene: TRBV7-3
d_gene: TRBD2
CDR3aa: CASSLEERGSYNEQFF
CDR3nt: TGTGCCAGCAGCTTAGAGGAGCGGGGGTCCTACAATGAGCAGTTCTTC

abundance: .
j_gene: TRBJ1-3
v_gene: TRBV7-8
d_gene: TRBD1
CDR3aa: CASSSGTALGNTIYF
CDR3nt: TGTGCCAGCAGCTCTGGGACAGCGCTTGGAAACACCATATATTTT

abundance: once
j_gene: TRBJ2-7
v_gene: TRBV27
d_gene: TRBD1
CDR3aa: CASSVTGVNNYEQYF
CDR3nt: TGTGCCAGCAGTGTGACAGGGGTTAATAATTACGAGCAGTACTTC

abundance: .
j_gene: TRBJ2-3
v_gene: TRBV27
d_gene: TRBD2
CDR3aa: CASGSGGTDTQYF
CDR3nt: TGTGCCAGCGGTAGCGGGGGCACAGATACGCAGTATTTT

abundance: .
j_gene: TRBJ2-1
v_gene: TRBV11-3
d_gene: .
CDR3aa: CASSLGGRGAYNEQFF
CDR3nt: TGTGCCAGCAGCTTAGGAGGAAGGGGCGCCTACAATGAGCAGTTCTTC

abundance: .
j_gene: TRBJ2-7
v_gene: TRBV10-3
d_gene: TRBD1
CDR3aa: CAISESVDRSYEQYF
CDR3nt: TGTGCCATCAGTGAGTCTGTGGACAGGTCCTACGAGCAGTACTTC

abundance: .
j_gene: TRBJ2-2
v_gene: TRBV11-3
d_gene: .
CDR3aa: CASSPYTGELFF
CDR3nt: TGTGCCAGCAGCCCGTATACCGGGGAGCTGTTTTTT

abundance: .
j_gene: TRBJ2-7
v_gene: TRBV10-3
d_gene: .
CDR3aa: CAISEKAAGERNEQYF
CDR3nt: TGTGCCATCAGTGAGAAGGCGGCAGGGGAGAGGAACGAGCAGTACTTC

abundance: .
j_gene: TRBJ2-1
v_gene: TRBV28
d_gene: .
CDR3aa: CASTVGEYNEQFF
CDR3nt: TGTGCCAGCACCGTGGGAGAGTACAATGAGCAGTTCTTC

abundance: .
j_gene: TRBJ2-5
v_gene: TRBV7-2
d_gene: TRBD2
CDR3aa: CASSLLGSTSVRQETQYF
CDR3nt: TGTGCCAGCAGCTTATTGGGTTCGACTAGCGTGAGGCAAGAGACCCAGTACTTC

abundance: .
j_gene: TRBJ1-2
v_gene: TRBV7-8
d_gene: TRBD1
CDR3aa: CASSWGQGNGYTF
CDR3nt: TGTGCCAGCAGCTGGGGACAGGGGAATGGCTACACCTTC

abundance: few
j_gene: TRBJ2-1
v_gene: TRBV28
d_gene: TRBD2
CDR3aa: CASSDYGGGDNEQFF
CDR3nt: TGTGCCAGCTCTGACTATGGCGGGGGAGACAATGAGCAGTTCTTC

abundance: .
j_gene: TRBJ1-1
v_gene: TRBV6-1
d_gene: TRBD1
CDR3aa: CASSERDSNTEAFF
CDR3nt: TGTGCCAGCAGTGAACGGGACAGTAACACTGAAGCTTTCTTT

abundance: .
j_gene: TRBJ2-3
v_gene: TRBV7-2
d_gene: TRBD2
CDR3aa: CASSLERGPSTDTQYF
CDR3nt: TGTGCCAGCAGCTTGGAGCGGGGGCCTAGCACAGATACGCAGTATTTT

abundance: .
j_gene: TRBJ2-3
v_gene: TRBV19
d_gene: TRBD2
CDR3aa: CASSRGGPDTQYF
CDR3nt: TGTGCCAGTAGTCGGGGGGGCCCAGATACGCAGTATTTT

abundance: .
j_gene: TRBJ1-5
v_gene: TRBV19
d_gene: TRBD1
CDR3aa: CASSMTGGSGQPQHF
CDR3nt: TGTGCCAGTAGTATGACAGGGGGCTCCGGTCAGCCCCAGCATTTT

abundance: .
j_gene: TRBJ2-3
v_gene: TRBV25-1
d_gene: .
CDR3aa: CASSDGWETSTDTQYF
CDR3nt: TGTGCCAGCAGTGACGGTTGGGAGACAAGCACAGATACGCAGTATTTT

abundance: .
j_gene: TRBJ1-5
v_gene: TRBV6-6
d_gene: TRBD1
CDR3aa: CASSLTGANQPQHF
CDR3nt: TGTGCCAGCAGCCTGACAGGGGCCAATCAGCCCCAGCATTTT

abundance: .
j_gene: TRBJ1-1
v_gene: TRBV7-9
d_gene: .
CDR3aa: CASSRTATEAFF
CDR3nt: TGTGCCAGCAGCCGGACAGCTACTGAAGCTTTCTTT

abundance: .
j_gene: TRBJ1-1
v_gene: TRBV30
d_gene: .
CDR3aa: CAWSYISEAFF
CDR3nt: TGTGCCTGGAGTTACATATCTGAAGCTTTCTTT

abundance: .
j_gene: TRBJ1-1
v_gene: TRBV29-1
d_gene: TRBD1
CDR3aa: CSVAPLGQGEAFF
CDR3nt: TGCAGCGTTGCTCCCCTCGGACAGGGTGAAGCTTTCTTT

abundance: .
j_gene: TRBJ2-2
v_gene: TRBV7-9
d_gene: .
CDR3aa: CASSLVGLNTGELFF
CDR3nt: TGTGCCAGCAGCTTAGTCGGGTTAAACACCGGGGAGCTGTTTTTT